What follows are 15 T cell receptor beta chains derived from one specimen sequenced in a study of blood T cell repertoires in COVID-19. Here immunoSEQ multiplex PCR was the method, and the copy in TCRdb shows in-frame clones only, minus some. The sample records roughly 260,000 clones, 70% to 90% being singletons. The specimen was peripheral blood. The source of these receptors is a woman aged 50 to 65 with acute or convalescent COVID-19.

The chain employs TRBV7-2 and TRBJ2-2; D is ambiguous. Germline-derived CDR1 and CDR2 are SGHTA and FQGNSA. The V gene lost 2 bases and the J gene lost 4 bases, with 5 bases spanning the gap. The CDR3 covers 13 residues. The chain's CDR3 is CASSLLTTGELFF. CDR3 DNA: TGTGCCAGCAGCTTACTAACCACCGGGGAGCTGTTTTTT.

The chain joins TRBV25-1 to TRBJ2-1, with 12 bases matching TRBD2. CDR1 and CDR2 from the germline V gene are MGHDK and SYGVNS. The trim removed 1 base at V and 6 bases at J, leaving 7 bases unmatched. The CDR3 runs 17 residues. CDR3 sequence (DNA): TGTGCCAGCAGTGAATCTAGCGGGAGGGCTAGGGGCAATGAGCAGTTCTTC. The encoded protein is CASSESSGRARGNEQFF. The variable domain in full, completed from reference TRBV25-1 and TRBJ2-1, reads EADIYQTPRYLVIGTGKKITLECSQTMGHDKMYWYQQDPGMELHLIHYSYGVNSTEKGDLSSESTVSRIRTEHFPLTLESARPSHTSQYLCASSESSGRARGNEQFFGPGTRLTVL.

Here the CDR3 DNA reads TGTGCCAGCAGCGTAGCTTTTGCGGGAGGGCCCCACGAGCAGTACTTC. Translation: CASSVAFAGGPHEQYF. The chain couples TRBV9 to TRBJ2-7; 9 positions agree with TRBD2. The J segment lost 5 bases and the V segment lost 0 bases, leaving 9 bases of the junction unmatched. This CDR3 comprises 16 residues. CDR1 is SGDLS and CDR2 is YYNGEE in the germline V gene. Full variable domain (remainder filled in from reference TRBV9 and TRBJ2-7): DSGVTQTPKHLITATGQRVTLRCSPRSGDLSVYWYQQSLDQGLQFLIQYYNGEERAKGNILERFSAQQFPDLHSELNLSSLELGDSALYFCASSVAFAGGPHEQYFGPGTRLTVT.

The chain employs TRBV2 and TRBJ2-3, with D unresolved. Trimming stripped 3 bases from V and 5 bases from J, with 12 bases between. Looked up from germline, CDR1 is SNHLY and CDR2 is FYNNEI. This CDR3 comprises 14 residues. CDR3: CASSDSSQVDTQYF. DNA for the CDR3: TGTGCCAGCAGTGATAGTAGTCAGGTAGATACGCAGTATTTT.

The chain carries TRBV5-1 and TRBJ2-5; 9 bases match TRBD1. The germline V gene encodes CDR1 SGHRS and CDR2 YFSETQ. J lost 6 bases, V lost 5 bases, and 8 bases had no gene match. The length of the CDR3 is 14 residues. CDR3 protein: CASSSQGARKTQYF. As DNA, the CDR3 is TGCGCCAGCAGTTCACAGGGGGCGCGGAAGACCCAGTACTTC.

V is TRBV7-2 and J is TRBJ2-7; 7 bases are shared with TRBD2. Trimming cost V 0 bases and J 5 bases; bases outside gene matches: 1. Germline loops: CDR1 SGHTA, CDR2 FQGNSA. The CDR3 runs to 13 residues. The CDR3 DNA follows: TGTGCCAGCAGCTTAGCGGCGGGGGACGAGCAGTACTTC. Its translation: CASSLAAGDEQYF. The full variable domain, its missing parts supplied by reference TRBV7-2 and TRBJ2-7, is GAGVSQSPSNKVTEKGKDVELRCDPISGHTALYWYRQSLGQGLEFLIYFQGNSAPDKSGLPSDRFSAERTGGSVSTLTIQRTQQEDSAVYLCASSLAAGDEQYFGPGTRLTVT.

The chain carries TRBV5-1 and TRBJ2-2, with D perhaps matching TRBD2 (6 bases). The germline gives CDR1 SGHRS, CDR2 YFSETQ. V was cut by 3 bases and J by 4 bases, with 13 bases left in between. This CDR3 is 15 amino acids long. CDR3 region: CASSSPSAPTGELFF. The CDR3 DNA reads TGCGCCAGCAGCTCCCCTAGCGCTCCCACCGGGGAGCTGTTTTTT.

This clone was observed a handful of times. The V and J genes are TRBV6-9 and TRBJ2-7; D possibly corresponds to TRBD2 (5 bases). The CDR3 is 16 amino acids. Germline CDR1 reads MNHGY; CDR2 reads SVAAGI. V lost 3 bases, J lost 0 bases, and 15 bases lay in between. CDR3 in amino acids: CASSYPRTVLSYEQYF. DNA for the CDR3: TGTGCCAGCAGTTACCCCCGGACTGTTCTCTCCTACGAGCAGTACTTC.

DNA of the CDR3: TGTGCCAGCAGCCCGACAGGGTCTCAGCCAGATACGCAGTATTTT. Translating it yields CASSPTGSQPDTQYF. This chain connects TRBV7-3 to TRBJ2-3; the match to TRBD1 covers 7 bases. Unmatched junction bases numbered 9, after V lost 5 bases and J lost 4 bases. The CDR3 is 15 amino acids. Germline lookup yields CDR1 SGHTA and CDR2 FQGTGA.

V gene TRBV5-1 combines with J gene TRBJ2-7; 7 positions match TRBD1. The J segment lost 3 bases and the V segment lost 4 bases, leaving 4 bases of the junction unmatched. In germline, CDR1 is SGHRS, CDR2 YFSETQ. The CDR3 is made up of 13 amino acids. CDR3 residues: CASSDDRVYEQYF. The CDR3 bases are TGCGCCAGCAGCGACGACAGGGTCTACGAGCAGTACTTC.

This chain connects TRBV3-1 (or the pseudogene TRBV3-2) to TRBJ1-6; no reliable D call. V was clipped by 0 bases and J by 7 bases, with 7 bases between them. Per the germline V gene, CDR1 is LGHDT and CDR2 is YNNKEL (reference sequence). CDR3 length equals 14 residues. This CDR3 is CASSQEGENSPLHF. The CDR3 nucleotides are TGTGCCAGCAGCCAAGAAGGAGAGAATTCACCCCTCCACTTT.

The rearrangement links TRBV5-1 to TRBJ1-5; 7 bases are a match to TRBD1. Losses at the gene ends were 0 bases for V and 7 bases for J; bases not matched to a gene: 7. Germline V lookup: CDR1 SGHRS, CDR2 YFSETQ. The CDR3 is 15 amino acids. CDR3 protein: CASSLEGGHGQPQHF. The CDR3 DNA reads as TGCGCCAGCAGCTTGGAAGGGGGCCACGGCCAGCCCCAGCATTTT.

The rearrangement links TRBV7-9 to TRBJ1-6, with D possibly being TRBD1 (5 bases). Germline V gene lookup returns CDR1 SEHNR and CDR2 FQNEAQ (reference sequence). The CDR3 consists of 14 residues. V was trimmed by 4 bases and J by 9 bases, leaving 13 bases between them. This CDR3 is CASSSNYGGSPLHF. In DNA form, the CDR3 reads TGTGCCAGCAGCTCTAATTACGGGGGTTCACCCCTCCACTTT.

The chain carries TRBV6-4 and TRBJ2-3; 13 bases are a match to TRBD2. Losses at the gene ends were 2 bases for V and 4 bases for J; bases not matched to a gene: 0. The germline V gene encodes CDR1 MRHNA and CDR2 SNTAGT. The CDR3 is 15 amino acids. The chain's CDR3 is CASSDGLAGADTQYF. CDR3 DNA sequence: TGTGCCAGCAGTGACGGACTAGCGGGAGCAGATACGCAGTATTTT.

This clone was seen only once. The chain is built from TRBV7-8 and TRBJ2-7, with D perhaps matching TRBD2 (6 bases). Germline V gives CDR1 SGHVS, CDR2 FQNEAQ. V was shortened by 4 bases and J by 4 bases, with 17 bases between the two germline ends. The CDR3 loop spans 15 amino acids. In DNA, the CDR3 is TGTGCCAGCAGCTACCGGACGGGGGTGGCGTACGAGCAGTACTTC. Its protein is CASSYRTGVAYEQYF. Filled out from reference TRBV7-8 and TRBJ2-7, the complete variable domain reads GAGVSQSPRYKVAKRGQDVALRCDPISGHVSLFWYQQALGQGPEFLTYFQNEAQLDKSGLPSDRFFAERPEGSVSTLKIQRTQQEDSAVYLCASSYRTGVAYEQYFGPGTRLTVT.